This is a list of T cell receptor beta chains from one sample in a study of T cell responses to AZD1222 COVID-19 vaccine. Profiling relied on immunoSEQ multiplex PCR, and the TCRdb table lists in-frame clones only, not all of them. This sample has some 100,000 clones, with 85% to 90% found just once. The input for sequencing was peripheral blood, taken on day 0 of AZD1222 vaccination. Receptor source: an adult in good health. Each CDR3 is given with its conserved first and last residue. D genes are given only for firm matches. Size is stated for part of the rows, as once, few or many counts, or as a class when the clone is expanded.

d_call clone_size j_call v_call cdr3_aa cdr3_nt
TRBD1 once TRBJ1-1 TRBV18 CASSPDRGTEAFF TGTGCCAGCTCACCGGACAGGGGCACTGAAGCTTTCTTT
TRBD1 few TRBJ2-7 TRBV6-5 CASSLTGSAEQYF TGTGCCAGCAGTCTGACAGGGTCGGCCGAGCAGTACTTC
NA NA TRBJ2-2 TRBV6-5 CASVSDKNTGELFF TGTGCCAGCGTGTCGGATAAGAACACCGGGGAGCTGTTTTTT
NA NA TRBJ1-2 TRBV19 CASSIGDTGYGYTF TGTGCCAGTAGTATTGGGGACACAGGCTATGGCTACACCTTC
TRBD1 NA TRBJ1-5 TRBV24-1 CATSDQYRGRLDNQPQHF TGTGCCACCAGTGACCAATACAGGGGGCGCTTGGACAATCAGCCCCAGCATTTT
TRBD2 NA TRBJ2-1 TRBV13 CASSTSGGLGNEQFF TGTGCCAGCAGTACTAGCGGGGGGTTAGGCAATGAGCAGTTCTTC
NA NA TRBJ2-1 TRBV28 CASRRTDNEQFF TGTGCCAGCAGGCGGACAGACAATGAGCAGTTCTTC
TRBD1 NA TRBJ1-5 TRBV19 CASSKQGGHTGNQPQHF TGTGCCAGTAGTAAACAGGGGGGGCATACGGGCAATCAGCCCCAGCATTTT
NA NA TRBJ2-6 TRBV5-8 CASSFTSSYSGANVLTF TGTGCCAGCAGCTTTACTAGCTCATACTCTGGGGCCAACGTCCTGACTTTC
TRBD1 NA TRBJ1-1 TRBV11-1 CASSPPGTGMNTEAFF TGTGCCAGCAGCCCCCCCGGGACAGGTATGAACACTGAAGCTTTCTTT
TRBD1 NA TRBJ1-2 TRBV5-1 CASSWKAGTGGYTF TGCGCCAGCAGCTGGAAGGCCGGGACAGGTGGCTACACCTTC
NA NA TRBJ1-4 TRBV6-5 CASRTAAGTNEKLFF TGTGCCAGCAGAACCGCGGCCGGGACTAATGAAAAACTGTTTTTT
TRBD2 NA TRBJ2-3 TRBV5-4 CASSYLAGDTDTQYF TGTGCCAGCAGCTACCTAGCGGGGGACACAGATACGCAGTATTTT
TRBD2 NA TRBJ2-5 TRBV7-7 CASSLGVTSGQETQYF TGTGCCAGCAGCTTAGGGGTGACTAGCGGCCAAGAGACCCAGTACTTC
TRBD1 NA TRBJ2-7 TRBV9 CASSFGTGESYEQYF TGTGCCAGCAGCTTCGGGACAGGGGAATCCTACGAGCAGTACTTC
TRBD2 once TRBJ2-7 TRBV11-3 CASSLGFGTSLSYEQYF TGTGCCAGCAGCTTAGGATTCGGGACTAGCTTATCCTACGAGCAGTACTTC
NA NA TRBJ1-3 TRBV11-2 CASSLREGNTIYF TGTGCCAGCAGCTTAAGGGAGGGAAACACCATATATTTT
NA many TRBJ2-7 TRBV28 CASSGQSYEQYF TGTGCCAGCAGCGGACAGTCCTACGAGCAGTACTTC
NA NA TRBJ2-5 TRBV19 CASSISGTGSQETQYF TGTGCCAGTAGTATATCGGGGACTGGGTCCCAAGAGACCCAGTACTTC
NA NA TRBJ1-2 TRBV7-8 CASSWAINYGYTF TGTGCCAGCAGCTGGGCTATTAACTATGGCTACACCTTC
NA NA TRBJ2-2 TRBV5-1 CASSNGGLGGELFF TGCGCCAGCAGCAACGGGGGGCTAGGCGGGGAGCTGTTTTTT
TRBD2 NA TRBJ2-1 TRBV5-1 CASSLRASGSPGGNEQFF TGCGCCAGCAGCTTGAGGGCTAGCGGGAGCCCGGGGGGGAATGAGCAGTTCTTC
NA NA TRBJ2-2 TRBV5-1 CASSLIDSPHTGELFF TGCGCCAGCAGCTTGATAGACAGCCCCCACACCGGGGAGCTGTTTTTT
NA NA TRBJ2-2 TRBV28 CASSRAGTGELFF TGTGCCAGCAGCAGGGCGGGCACCGGGGAGCTGTTTTTT
NA once TRBJ1-2 TRBV5-4 CASSLSRGHGYTF TGTGCCAGCAGCTTGAGCAGGGGCCATGGCTACACCTTC
NA NA TRBJ1-5 TRBV6-5 CASTSFSQPQHF TGTGCCAGCACGAGTTTTAGTCAGCCCCAGCATTTT
NA NA TRBJ1-1 TRBV14 CASSRQEDTEAFF TGTGCCAGCAGCCGACAAGAGGACACTGAAGCTTTCTTT
NA NA TRBJ2-2 TRBV5-1 CASRPAYRAGELFF TGCGCCAGCAGGCCAGCCTACAGGGCCGGGGAGCTGTTTTTT
NA NA TRBJ1-2 TRBV28 CASSLQGNYGYTF TGTGCCAGCAGTTTACAGGGGAACTATGGCTACACCTTC
NA NA TRBJ1-3 TRBV11-2 CASSPGVGSGNTIYF TGTGCCAGCAGCCCAGGGGTGGGGTCCGGAAACACCATATATTTT
NA NA TRBJ1-4 TRBV6-2/TRBV6-3 CASSPGRPPTNEKLFF TGTGCCAGCAGCCCTGGTCGTCCTCCAACTAATGAAAAACTGTTTTTT
NA NA TRBJ1-5 TRBV7-6 CASSLGTRVDNQPQHF TGTGCCAGCAGCTTAGGTACCAGGGTTGACAATCAGCCCCAGCATTTT
NA NA TRBJ2-7 TRBV5-1 CASRATATYEQYF TGCGCCAGCAGGGCTACAGCGACCTACGAGCAGTACTTC
NA NA TRBJ1-1 TRBV2 CASSEREGTEAFF TGTGCCAGCAGTGAAAGGGAGGGAACTGAAGCTTTCTTT
NA NA TRBJ1-1 TRBV7-9 CASSPLVQGTNTEAFF TGTGCCAGCAGCCCCTTGGTCCAGGGAACGAACACTGAAGCTTTCTTT
NA NA TRBJ1-2 TRBV5-1 CASSLVEGQNYGYTF TGCGCCAGCAGCTTGGTTGAGGGCCAGAACTATGGCTACACCTTC
NA once TRBJ2-7 TRBV5-4 CASSSPGSHYEQYF TGTGCCAGCAGCTCACCCGGGAGTCACTACGAGCAGTACTTC
NA NA TRBJ2-2 TRBV12-3/TRBV12-4 CASRENTGELFF TGTGCCAGCAGAGAGAACACCGGGGAGCTGTTTTTT
NA NA TRBJ2-2 TRBV6-5 CATDLTPGGGELFF TGTGCCACCGATCTAACTCCTGGGGGCGGGGAGCTGTTTTTT
TRBD1 NA TRBJ1-2 TRBV29-1 CSVDRLGGWGYTF TGCAGCGTGGACAGGCTAGGGGGCTGGGGCTACACCTTC